The rows below give T cell receptor beta chains drawn from one sample of a study of OX40 agonist ivuxolimab in advanced cancers. Assay: immunoSEQ multiplex PCR; the TCRdb copy retains only in-frame clones and omits some. The repertoire holds 45,000 to 65,000 clones, approximately 90% seen once, with 11% to 15% in the top ten. The source was CD4+ or CD8+ T cells sorted from blood, collected in a trial of the OX40 agonist ivuxolimab. These receptors all stem from an adult with an advanced solid tumor such as melanoma, head and neck, liver or kidney cancer. CDR3s include the opening cysteine and the closing phenylalanine or tryptophan. Fields, in order: D gene, J gene, V gene, clone size, CDR3 DNA, CDR3 protein. D genes are given only for firm matches. Size is stated for part of the rows, as once, few or many counts, or as a class when the clone is expanded.

- | TRBJ1-1 | TRBV10-2 | few | TGCGCCAGCAGTGAGGGGGGTGGGGGCACTGAAGCTTTCTTT | CASSEGGGGTEAFF
TRBD2 | TRBJ2-1 | TRBV6-6 | - | TGTGCCAGCAGTTATTTAACTAGCGCAGGCAATGAGCAGTTCTTC | CASSYLTSAGNEQFF
TRBD1 | TRBJ1-2 | TRBV12-5 | - | TGTGCTAGTGGTTTGTGGGAGATGACAGGGGGCCATGGCTACACCTTC | CASGLWEMTGGHGYTF
- | TRBJ1-1 | TRBV6-4 | - | TGTGCCAGCAGTGCGGAGGGGGGGAACACTGAAGCTTTCTTT | CASSAEGGNTEAFF
- | TRBJ2-7 | TRBV5-1 | - | TGCGCCAGCAGTGTGGCAGGAGTGAACGAGCAGTACTTC | CASSVAGVNEQYF
- | TRBJ2-2 | TRBV4-3 | once | TGCGCCAGCAGCCAAGACATAACTAACACCGGGGAGCTGTTTTTT | CASSQDITNTGELFF
- | TRBJ1-5 | TRBV30 | - | TGTGCCTGGAGGGGAGGGAAGGGTATTTATTGGCCCCAGCATTTT | CAWRGGKGIYWPQHF
- | TRBJ2-5 | TRBV2 | - | TGTGCCAGGGGAGCAGAACAAGCCATCCAAGAGACCCAGTACTTC | CARGAEQAIQETQYF
TRBD1 | TRBJ2-3 | TRBV10-1 | once | TGCGCCGAAGGGGGCGCAGGGTTCAGGGATACGCAGTATTTT | CAEGGAGFRDTQYF
TRBD1 | TRBJ1-4 | TRBV7-9 | medium-sized | TGTGCCAGCAGCACTAGACAGGGGCGAACTGAAAAACTGTTTTTT | CASSTRQGRTEKLFF
TRBD1 | TRBJ2-7 | TRBV4-1 | - | TGCGCCAGCAGCCAAGTACAGGGGTCCTACGAGCAGTACTTC | CASSQVQGSYEQYF
- | TRBJ2-7 | TRBV5-4 | - | TGTGCCAGCAGCAACCGGGGCCAGGGAGACGAGCAGTACTTC | CASSNRGQGDEQYF
- | TRBJ2-7 | TRBV9 | - | TGTGCCAGCAGCTCGGGAATCCATTCCTACGAGCAGTACTTC | CASSSGIHSYEQYF
- | TRBJ2-7 | TRBV4-1 | - | TGCGCCAGCAGCCAAGGTATCTCCTACGAGCAGTACTTC | CASSQGISYEQYF
- | TRBJ1-5 | TRBV30 | once | TGTGCCTGGAGCCCAGGCCTCAATCAGCCCCAGCATTTT | CAWSPGLNQPQHF
TRBD1 | TRBJ2-7 | TRBV6-5 | - | TGTGCCAGCCGTGGGGACAGCTCGACCTACGAGCAGTACTTC | CASRGDSSTYEQYF
- | TRBJ2-7 | TRBV6-6 | - | TGTGCCAGCAGTAAAGACATTAGCTCCTACGAGCAGTACTTC | CASSKDISSYEQYF
- | TRBJ1-5 | TRBV21-1 | few | TGTGCCAGCAGCAAGGGCAGGGAAGGAGGCAATCAGCCCCAGCATTTT | CASSKGREGGNQPQHF
TRBD1 | TRBJ1-4 | TRBV4-3 | - | TGCGCCAGCAGCCAAGCGACAGGGTGGGAAAAACTGTTTTTT | CASSQATGWEKLFF
- | TRBJ1-5 | TRBV7-8 | - | TGTGCCAGCAGCTTAGATTCGGGGACCTATAGCAATCAGCCCCAGCATTTT | CASSLDSGTYSNQPQHF
- | TRBJ2-7 | TRBV2 | - | TGTGCCAGCAGTGAGGGGGGGCGAAGTATCTACGAGCAGTACTTC | CASSEGGRSIYEQYF
- | TRBJ1-1 | TRBV10-3 | once | TGTGCCATCAGTGAGGGGGACACTGAAGCTTTCTTT | CAISEGDTEAFF
TRBD2 | TRBJ2-2 | TRBV4-1 | - | TGCGCCAGCAGCTCGGGAGCGGGGGGGCGAACCGGGGAGCTGTTTTTT | CASSSGAGGRTGELFF
- | TRBJ2-2 | TRBV4-3 | - | TGCGCCAGCAGCCAAGATAACGCAGGACCGAACACCGGGGAGCTGTTTTTT | CASSQDNAGPNTGELFF
TRBD1 | TRBJ2-7 | TRBV7-9 | - | TGTGCCAGCAGCTTAGTTTGGGGACAGATTGGCGAGCAGTACTTC | CASSLVWGQIGEQYF
- | TRBJ2-7 | TRBV7-6 | - | TGTGCCAGCAGCTACACAGCTTTCGATGTCGAGCAGTACTTC | CASSYTAFDVEQYF
- | TRBJ1-4 | TRBV5-4 | - | TGTGCCAGCAGCTTGGGGGGCAGGGGAGCGTCTGAAAAACTGTTTTTT | CASSLGGRGASEKLFF